These 15 T cell receptor beta chains originate from one sample sequenced in a study of blood T cell repertoires in COVID-19 (dated by TCRdb to about 2020). Libraries were prepared through the immunoSEQ multiplex PCR assay. Here the immuneACCESS table is served through TCRdb, limited to in-frame sequences with V and J called. Missing clones are a known gap in these copies; in checked studies unresolved V genes cover under half, and the rest lacks a known reason. Across this sample there are approximately 110,000 clones, with approximately 85% seen only once. Around 3% of the sample is held by the ten biggest clonotypes. The material sequenced was peripheral blood. The receptor set was obtained from a woman of 80 years or more with COVID-19, enrolled during active disease.

The chain combines TRBV2 with TRBJ1-5; 8 positions agree with TRBD1. Germline V gene lookup returns CDR1 SNHLY and CDR2 FYNNEI. The length of the CDR3 is 13 residues. The junction had 2 bases not matched to a gene; V was cut back by 6 bases and J by 4 bases. CDR3 protein: CASRQGGNQPQHF. CDR3 nucleotides: TGTGCCAGCAGACAGGGGGGGAATCAGCCCCAGCATTTT.

The sample holds one count of this clone. This chain joins TRBV6-6 and TRBJ1-4; TRBD1 matches 7 bases. V lost 2 bases, J lost 7 bases, and 4 bases stayed unmatched. The CDR3 length is 14 residues. The germline gives CDR1 MNHNY, CDR2 SVGAGI (reference sequence). The CDR3 sequence: CASSYATGLEKLFF. The CDR3 region has the DNA TGTGCCAGCAGTTACGCGACAGGGCTTGAAAAACTGTTTTTT.

In its sample, this clone was seen once. The chain carries TRBV9 and TRBJ2-2; 7 bases agree with TRBD2. The junction had 8 bases not matched to a gene; V was cut back by 1 base and J by 5 bases. The CDR3 consists of 16 residues. Germline assignment: CDR1 SGDLS and CDR2 YYNGEE. In nucleotides, the CDR3 is TGTGCCAGCAGCGTAACCGCGGGAGTGTTTACCGGGGAGCTGTTTTTT. Translating gives CASSVTAGVFTGELFF.

The chain combines TRBV7-9 with TRBJ1-1; 8 nucleotides line up with TRBD1. This CDR3 region has 17 residues. In germline, CDR1 is SEHNR, CDR2 FQNEAQ (reference sequence). V shed 6 bases and J 0 bases; nucleotides not matched to a gene: 12. DNA of the CDR3: TGTGCCAGCAGACCTCATCCGGGACAGGTGCTGAACACTGAAGCTTTCTTT. Its translation is CASRPHPGQVLNTEAFF.

This clone appeared once. This chain connects TRBV7-2 to TRBJ2-7; D uncertain. Germline V gene sequence: CDR1 SGHTA, CDR2 FQGNSA. This CDR3 has 14 residues. Trimming took 1 base from V and 2 from J, leaving 9 bases between them. The DNA of the CDR3 is TGTGCCAGCAGCTTAGAGCCATCAACCTACGAGCAGTACTTC. Translating gives CASSLEPSTYEQYF.

The V gene is TRBV19, the J gene TRBJ1-5; the D gene is possibly TRBD1 (6 bases). The length of the CDR3 is 14 residues. The germline V gene encodes CDR1 LNHDA and CDR2 SQIVND (reference sequence). The V end was cut by 9 bases, the J end by 5 bases, with 17 bases between. The CDR3 bases are TGTGCCAGCCACCTACAGGGCAGGGATCAGCCCCAGCATTTT. Protein: CASHLQGRDQPQHF.

The CDR3 spells CASSSGGARNTEAFF. CDR3 nucleotide sequence: TGCGCCAGCAGCTCGGGTGGGGCCAGGAACACTGAAGCTTTCTTT. This chain connects TRBV5-1 to TRBJ1-1, with D perhaps matching TRBD1 (5 bases). Trimming stripped 3 bases from V and 1 base from J, with 13 bases between. CDR3 size: 15 residues. Germline assignment: CDR1 SGHRS and CDR2 YFSETQ.

This chain connects TRBV10-3 to TRBJ2-5, with D possibly matching TRBD2 (6 bases). With 8 bases removed from V and 4 bases from J, the gap between germline ends came to 17 bases. The CDR3 extends over 14 amino acids. The germline CDR1 and CDR2 sequences are ENHRY and SYGVKD. The CDR3: CAIGDSGDRETQYF. The DNA for the CDR3 is TGTGCCATCGGGGACTCCGGGGATCGAGAGACCCAGTACTTC.

This clone was counted a few times. The chain uses TRBV19 and TRBJ2-7; possibly TRBD1 for D (6 bases). V was shortened by 2 bases and J by 1 base, with 12 bases between the two germline ends. CDR1 and CDR2 (germline): LNHDA, SQIVND (reference sequence). This CDR3 is 15 amino acids long. This chain's CDR3 is CASSIKQGISYEQYF. CDR3 sequence (DNA): TGTGCCAGTAGTATAAAACAGGGAATTTCCTACGAGCAGTACTTC.

This clone was observed a handful of times. The J gene is TRBJ2-7, the V gene TRBV7-6; D gene unclear. Germline lookup yields CDR1 SGHVS and CDR2 FNYEAQ. V lost 1 base, J lost 2 bases, and 18 bases lay in between. The CDR3 contains 17 residues. The CDR3 reads CASSLEPPRTLTYEQYF. The CDR3 nucleotides are TGTGCCAGCAGCTTAGAACCCCCGCGCACCCTGACCTACGAGCAGTACTTC.

The chain is built from TRBV23-1 and TRBJ2-3; maybe TRBD2 (7 bases). TRBV23-1 is an open reading frame, and its role is uncertain. CDR3 length: 14 amino acids. Trimming stripped 4 bases from V and 11 bases from J, with 19 bases between. The CDR3 coding sequence is TGCGCCAGCAGTCTTACCCCCCTGGGAGGGGGGCAGTATTTT. This codes for CASSLTPLGGGQYF.

The rearrangement joins TRBV5-4 to TRBJ2-7, with 8 bases aligning to TRBD1. With 5 bases clipped from V and 8 bases from J, the junction kept 9 bases outside the gene matches. The CDR3 runs 13 residues. Germline V gene lookup returns CDR1 SGHNT and CDR2 YYREEE (reference sequence). CDR3 sequence (DNA): TGTGCCAGCAGACTAGACAGGGGCTCGAAGCAGTACTTC. Encoded protein: CASRLDRGSKQYF.

This clone was seen just once. The chain has TRBV11-2 and TRBJ2-7; a possible D gene is TRBD1 (6 bases). Germline assignment: CDR1 SGHAT and CDR2 FQNNGV. This CDR3 region has 14 residues. Trimming removed 7 bases from V and 0 bases from J, with 13 bases in between. For the CDR3, the DNA is TGTGCCAGCACCCCCCGGACAGCCTCCTACGAGCAGTACTTC. Translating gives CASTPRTASYEQYF.

The chain is built from TRBV24-1 and TRBJ1-2; TRBD1 might be the D (6 bases). The germline V gene encodes CDR1 KGHDR and CDR2 SFDVKD. Trimming removed 1 base at V and 8 bases at J, with 13 bases between. The CDR3 consists of 14 residues. CDR3 sequence (DNA): TGTGCCACCAGTGATTTTTCACAGGGAGGGGGCTACACCTTC. This sequence encodes CATSDFSQGGGYTF.

V usage is TRBV7-2 and J usage is TRBJ1-1; 7 bases line up with TRBD1. The CDR3 extends over 14 amino acids. Losses at the gene ends were 0 bases for V and 5 bases for J; bases not matched to a gene: 3. Per the germline V gene, CDR1 is SGHTA and CDR2 is FQGNSA. The CDR3: CASSLATRGTEAFF. The CDR3 DNA is TGTGCCAGCAGCTTAGCTACCAGGGGGACTGAAGCTTTCTTT. The variable domain in full, completed from reference TRBV7-2 and TRBJ1-1, reads GAGVSQSPSNKVTEKGKDVELRCDPISGHTALYWYRQSLGQGLEFLIYFQGNSAPDKSGLPSDRFSAERTGGSVSTLTIQRTQQEDSAVYLCASSLATRGTEAFFGQGTRLTVV.